This T cell receptor beta chain is drawn from a study of cytotoxic CD8 clonotypes in ibrutinib-treated CLL. Study background: Sequencing produced an average of approximately 230,000 productive templates and more than 90,000 productive rearrangements per sample.

Sequencing was performed with immunoSEQ multiplex PCR; in TCRdb, only in-frame clones are kept and a portion is missing. The data contain about 130,000 clones, 80% to 90% of them seen just once; the ten biggest clones take up less than 4%. This clone was counted only a few times. CDR1 and CDR2 (germline): SGHTA, FQGNSA. Between the trimmed V and J ends, which lost 1 base and 4 bases, there was a span of 16 bases. CDR3 size: 16 residues. The chain employs TRBV7-2 and TRBJ1-2, with D uncertain. The specimen was PBMCs, collected after 24 months of ibrutinib treatment. This receptor was identified in a human donor with chronic lymphocytic leukemia. The CDR3 nucleotides read TGTGCCAGCAGCTTAGACGTTTGGGGTAGTAGCTATGGCTACACCTTC. Translation gives CASSLDVWGSSYGYTF.